Sequencing of this TCR beta chain was carried out in a study of blood T cell repertoires in COVID-19. Study-level background: The cDNA or gDNA used as material had been derived from T cells, B-cell-depleted T cells, or PBMCs.

Looked up from germline, CDR1 is SGHRS and CDR2 is YFSETQ. The V gene end was trimmed by 0 bases and the J gene end by 4 bases; junction bases not matched to a gene: 3. CDR3 length: 15 amino acids. Using immunoSEQ multiplex PCR, the repertoire was profiled, and TCRdb retains in-frame clones only, with some absent. The sample lists more than 11,000 clones, around four fifths occurring once. The V gene is TRBV5-1, the J gene TRBJ1-3; 8 positions match TRBD1. The sample comprised peripheral blood. This TCR derives from a middle-aged man with active or convalescent COVID-19. As DNA, the CDR3 is TGCGCCAGCAGCTTGGGGGGACAGGCGGGAAACACCATATATTTT. Translated: CASSLGGQAGNTIYF.